Sequencing of this TCR beta chain was carried out in a study of blood T cell repertoires in COVID-19. The CDR3 loop spans 13 amino acids. In germline, CDR1 is LNHDA, CDR2 SQIVND (reference sequence). V was cut by 5 bases and J by 3 bases, with 8 bases left in between. Data came from immunoSEQ multiplex PCR; TCRdb stores just in-frame clones and leaves some out. The sample records hundreds of thousands of clones, roughly 86% being singletons. This chain uses TRBV19 with TRBJ1-5, with D unresolved. The source is a woman in her twenties or thirties who had recovered from COVID-19. Sequencing used PBMCs or T cells enriched from blood (not recorded which). In DNA, the CDR3 is TGTGCCAGTAGTTCCCAGGACAATCAGCCCCAGCATTTT. Its protein is CASSSQDNQPQHF.